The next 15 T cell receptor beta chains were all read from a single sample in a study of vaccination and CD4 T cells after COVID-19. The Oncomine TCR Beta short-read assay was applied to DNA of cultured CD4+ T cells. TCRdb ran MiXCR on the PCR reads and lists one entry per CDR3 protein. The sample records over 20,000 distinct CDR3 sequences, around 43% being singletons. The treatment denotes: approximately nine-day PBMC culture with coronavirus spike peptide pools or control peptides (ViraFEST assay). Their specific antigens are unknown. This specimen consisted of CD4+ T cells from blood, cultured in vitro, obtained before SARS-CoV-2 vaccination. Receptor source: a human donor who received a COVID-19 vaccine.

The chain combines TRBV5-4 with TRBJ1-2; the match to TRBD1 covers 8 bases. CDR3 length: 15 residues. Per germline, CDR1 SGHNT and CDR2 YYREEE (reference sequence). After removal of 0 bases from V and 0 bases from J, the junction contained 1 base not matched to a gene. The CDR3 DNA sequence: TGTGCCAGCAGCTTGGTACAGGGGGCTAACTATGGCTACACCTTC. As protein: CASSLVQGANYGYTF.

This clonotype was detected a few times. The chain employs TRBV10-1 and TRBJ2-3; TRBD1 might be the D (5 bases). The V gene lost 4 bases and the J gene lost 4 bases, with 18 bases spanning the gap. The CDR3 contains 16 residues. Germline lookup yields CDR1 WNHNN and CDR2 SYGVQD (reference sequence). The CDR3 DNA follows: TGCGCCAGCAGTGGCCTCGACAGCTTAGCTTCAGATACGCAGTATTTT. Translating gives CASSGLDSLASDTQYF.

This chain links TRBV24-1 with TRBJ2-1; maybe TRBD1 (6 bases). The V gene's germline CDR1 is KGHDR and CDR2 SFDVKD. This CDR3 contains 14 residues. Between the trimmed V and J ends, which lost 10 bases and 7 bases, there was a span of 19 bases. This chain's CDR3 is CATTDSLVSNEQFF. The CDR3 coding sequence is TGTGCCACGACGGACAGCTTGGTTTCTAATGAGCAGTTCTTC.

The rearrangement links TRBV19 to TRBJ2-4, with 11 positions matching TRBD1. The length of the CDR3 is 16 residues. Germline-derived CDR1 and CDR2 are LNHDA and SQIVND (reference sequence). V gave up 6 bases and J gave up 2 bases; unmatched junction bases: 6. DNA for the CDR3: TGTGCCAGTAGCACCGGGACAGGGGGACCCAAAAACATTCAGTACTTC. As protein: CASSTGTGGPKNIQYF.

For the CDR3, the DNA is TGTGCCAGCAGTGCTAGCGGGGTGACCGGGGAGCTGTTTTTT. It is translated as CASSASGVTGELFF. The chain couples TRBV11-3 to TRBJ2-2, with TRBD2 matching over 9 bases. Germline V gives CDR1 SGHNT, CDR2 YENEEA. This CDR3 has 14 amino acids. Trimming at V came to 6 bases and at J to 5 bases, leaving 4 bases not matched to a gene.

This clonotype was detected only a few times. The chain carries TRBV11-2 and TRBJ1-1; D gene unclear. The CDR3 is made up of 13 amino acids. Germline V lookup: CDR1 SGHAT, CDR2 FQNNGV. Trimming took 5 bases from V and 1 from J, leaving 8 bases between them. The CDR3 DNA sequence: TGTGCCAGCAGCCCCCGAGAGAACACTGAAGCTTTCTTT. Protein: CASSPRENTEAFF.

CDR3 protein: CASSPRRGQTEAFF. The DNA of the CDR3 is TGTGCCAGCAGCCCGAGGAGGGGGCAGACTGAAGCTTTCTTT. V is TRBV5-4 and J is TRBJ1-1; TRBD1 matches at 7 bases. With 4 bases clipped from V and 5 bases from J, the junction kept 8 bases outside the gene matches. Germline CDR1 SGHNT, CDR2 YYREEE (reference sequence). This CDR3 comprises 14 residues.

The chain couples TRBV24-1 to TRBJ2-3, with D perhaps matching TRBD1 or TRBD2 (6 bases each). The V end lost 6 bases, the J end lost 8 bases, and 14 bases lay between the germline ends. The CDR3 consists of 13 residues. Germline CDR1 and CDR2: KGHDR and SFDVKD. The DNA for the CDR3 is TGTGCCACCAGTTCCTCGGAGGGGGTTACGCAGTATTTT. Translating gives CATSSSEGVTQYF.

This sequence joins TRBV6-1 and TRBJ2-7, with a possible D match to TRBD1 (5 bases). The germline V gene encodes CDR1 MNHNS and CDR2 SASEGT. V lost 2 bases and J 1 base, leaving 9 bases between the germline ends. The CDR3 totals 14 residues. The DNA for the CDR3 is TGTGCCAGCAGTGAATGGGGCCTTTCCTACGAGCAGTACTTC. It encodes CASSEWGLSYEQYF.

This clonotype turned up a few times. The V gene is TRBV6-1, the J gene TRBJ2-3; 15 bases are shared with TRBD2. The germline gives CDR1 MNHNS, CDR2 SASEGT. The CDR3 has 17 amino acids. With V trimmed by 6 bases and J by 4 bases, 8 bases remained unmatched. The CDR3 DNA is TGTGCCAGCAGCCGGACTAGCGGGGGGGCGGTTCCAGATACGCAGTATTTT. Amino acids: CASSRTSGGAVPDTQYF.

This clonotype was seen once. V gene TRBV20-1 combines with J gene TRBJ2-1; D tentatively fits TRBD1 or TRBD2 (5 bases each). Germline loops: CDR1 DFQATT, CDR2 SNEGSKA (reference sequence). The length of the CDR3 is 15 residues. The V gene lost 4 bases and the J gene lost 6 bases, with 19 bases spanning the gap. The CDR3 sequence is CSATDSGTVANEQFF. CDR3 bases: TGCAGTGCTACTGACTCCGGGACCGTAGCCAATGAGCAGTTCTTC.

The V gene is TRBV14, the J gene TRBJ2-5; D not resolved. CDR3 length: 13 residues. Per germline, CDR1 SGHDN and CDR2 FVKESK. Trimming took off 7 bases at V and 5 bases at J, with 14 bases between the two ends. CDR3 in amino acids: CASTKNIRETQYF. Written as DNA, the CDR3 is TGTGCCAGCACCAAAAACATTCGGGAGACCCAGTACTTC.

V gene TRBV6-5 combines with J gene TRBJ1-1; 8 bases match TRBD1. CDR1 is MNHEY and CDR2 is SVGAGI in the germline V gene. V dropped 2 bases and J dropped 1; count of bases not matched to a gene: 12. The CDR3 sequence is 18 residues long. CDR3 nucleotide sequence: TGTGCCAGCAGTTACCAGTCCGGGGCAGGGGGCCGGAACACTGAAGCTTTCTTT. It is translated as CASSYQSGAGGRNTEAFF.

The CDR3 nucleotides are TGTGCCAGCAGCTTGGTCGGGACAGACACCGGGGAGCTGTTTTTT. Its protein is CASSLVGTDTGELFF. V usage is TRBV7-2 and J usage is TRBJ2-2; 7 nucleotides line up with TRBD1. After removal of 3 bases from V and 3 bases from J, the junction contained 4 bases not matched to a gene. The germline CDR1 and CDR2 sequences are SGHTA and FQGNSA. The CDR3 totals 15 residues. The complete variable domain, with remaining parts taken from reference TRBV7-2 and TRBJ2-2, reads GAGVSQSPSNKVTEKGKDVELRCDPISGHTALYWYRQSLGQGLEFLIYFQGNSAPDKSGLPSDRFSAERTGGSVSTLTIQRTQQEDSAVYLCASSLVGTDTGELFFGEGSRLTVL.

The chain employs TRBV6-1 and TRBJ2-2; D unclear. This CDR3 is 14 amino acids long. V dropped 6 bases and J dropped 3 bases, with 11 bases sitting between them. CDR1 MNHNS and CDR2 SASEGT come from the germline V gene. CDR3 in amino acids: CASRIDIDTGELFF. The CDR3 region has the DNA TGTGCCAGCAGGATTGACATTGACACCGGGGAGCTGTTTTTT.